Listed here is a single T cell receptor (beta chain). Which antigen it targets is not known. Qualities for individual bases were not recorded, and no much larger clone is one base off. Patients chosen for sequencing had shown expansion of CD8+CD57+ cells by flow cytometry. Severe acquired aplastic anemia was diagnosed in all patients according to International Study of Aplastic Anemia and Agranulocytosis and Camitta criteria. At the time blood was sampled, none of the patients had received any therapy. TCR repertoires of sorted CD4+ and CD8+ blood T cells from severe aplastic anemia patients and healthy subjects were deep-sequenced in the study. In the USA, patient enrollment took place under clinicaltrials.gov protocols 00001620, 01623167, 00001397, 00071045, 00081523 and 00961064. Ficoll-Paque density gradient centrifugation was used to isolate peripheral blood mononuclear cells. Before DNA was extracted, CD4+ and CD8+ T cells were sorted using either FACS or magnetic beads.

The data were obtained in a study of CD8+CD57+ T cells in acquired aplastic anemia (dated by TCRdb to the late 2010s). With respect to the entire study: DNA extracted from sorted CD4+ and CD8+ cells had a mean of approximately 3.3 ug, with a range of about 0.18 to 27.4 ug. A CD8+CD57+ expansion meant a frequency higher than the mean frequency seen in healthy subjects.

Genomic DNA served as template for TCR beta VDJ combination and CDR3 sequence profiling. TCR repertoire sequencing was run on an Illumina HiSeq 2000. From the authors' description of their analysis: TRBV/TRBJ rearrangement plots, CDR3 size and DJ length profiles, and Simpson's diversity index were used to assess repertoires. The immunodominant clone was defined as the most abundant DNA sequence in deep sequencing data. CDR3 amino acid sequences were checked for sharing between subjects and were compared against published repertoires and the VDJdb database. The public reads were run again by TCRdb, first through fastp at Q25 and then through MiXCR, and only productive beta chains were kept. When rows share a CDR3 protein, they turn into one entry using the most common DNA and genes. None of the V and J calls come from the authors' own analysis; TCRdb made them. The sample data list roughly 500,000 distinct CDR3 sequences, and roughly a third of these were observed just once. The ten largest account for 0.75% to 0.95% of the sample.

Study-wide conclusions, independent of this receptor: Between patients and healthy controls, no significant difference in CD8+ Simpson's diversity was found (P=0.060). Although 25 to 30 CD8+ CDR3 sequences were shared by patients and controls, these sequences appeared highly expressed in patients and within the immunodominant clones of patients.

The source material was sorted CD4+, CD8+, or CD8+CD57+ T cells (not recorded which) from PBMCs. The clonotype was recovered from a human donor with aplastic anemia.

The nucleotide sequence reads as follows: TGTGCCAGTAGTATAGTAGCAAGGACAGGAGGAAATTCACCCCTCCACTTT. Protein translation: CASSIVARTGGNSPLHF. The chain uses TRBV19 and TRBJ1-6; TRBD1 fits 7 bases in the junction. V trim: 1 base; J trim: 7 bases; unmatched bases: 10. From a lookup of the germline V gene (reference sequence), CDR1 and CDR2 are LNHDA and SQIVND. The CDR3 measures 17 amino acids from cysteine to phenylalanine. Solely the CDR3 DNA is kept, with 51 bases framed from the first base.